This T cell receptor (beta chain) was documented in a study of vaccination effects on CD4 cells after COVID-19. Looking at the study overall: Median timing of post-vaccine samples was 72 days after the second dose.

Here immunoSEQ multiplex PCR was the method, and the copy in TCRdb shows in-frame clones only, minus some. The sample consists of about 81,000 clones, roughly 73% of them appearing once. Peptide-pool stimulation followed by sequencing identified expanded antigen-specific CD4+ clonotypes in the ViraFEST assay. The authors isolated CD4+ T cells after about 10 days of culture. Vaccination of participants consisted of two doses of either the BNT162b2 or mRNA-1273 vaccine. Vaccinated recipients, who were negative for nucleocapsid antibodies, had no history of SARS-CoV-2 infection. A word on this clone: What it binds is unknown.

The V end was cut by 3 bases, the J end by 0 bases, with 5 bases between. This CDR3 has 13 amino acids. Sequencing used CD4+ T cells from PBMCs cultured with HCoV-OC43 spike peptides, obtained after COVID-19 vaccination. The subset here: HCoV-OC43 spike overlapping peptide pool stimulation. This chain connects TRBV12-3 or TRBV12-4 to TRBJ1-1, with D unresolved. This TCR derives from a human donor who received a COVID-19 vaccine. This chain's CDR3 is CASSFRMNTEAFF. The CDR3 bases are TGTGCCAGCAGTTTTAGAATGAACACTGAAGCTTTCTTT.